A selection of T cell receptor beta chains follows, all from one sample in a study of blood T cell repertoires in COVID-19. Assay: immunoSEQ multiplex PCR; the TCRdb copy retains only in-frame clones and omits some. The data show fewer than 300,000 clones, roughly 89% seen once. Sequencing was carried out using PBMCs or T cells enriched from blood (not recorded which). The source is a man aged 35 to 55 who had recovered from COVID-19. Both conserved end residues are part of each CDR3. A D gene is named only where the DNA matches it firmly. Clone size is not always given. Where it is, it says once, few, many or a class for expanded clones.

d_call: .; clone_size: .; j_call: TRBJ1-1; v_call: TRBV25-1; cdr3_nt: TGTGCCAGCAGTGAATTCTCGGGGATGAACACTGAAGCTTTCTTT; cdr3_aa: CASSEFSGMNTEAFF
d_call: .; clone_size: .; j_call: TRBJ2-1; v_call: TRBV18; cdr3_nt: TGTGCCAGCTCACCAAGCCACAGGGCCTACAATGAGCAGTTCTTC; cdr3_aa: CASSPSHRAYNEQFF
d_call: .; clone_size: .; j_call: TRBJ2-7; v_call: TRBV7-6; cdr3_nt: TGTGCCAGCAGCCCACGACAGACCCCCGGAAGGGCCTTCCCCGAGCAGTACTTC; cdr3_aa: CASSPRQTPGRAFPEQYF
d_call: .; clone_size: many; j_call: TRBJ2-1; v_call: TRBV5-4; cdr3_nt: TGTGCCAGCAGCCGGGACACCAGCTACAATGAGCAGTTCTTC; cdr3_aa: CASSRDTSYNEQFF
d_call: .; clone_size: .; j_call: TRBJ1-5; v_call: TRBV6-5; cdr3_nt: TGTGCCAGCAGTCTTACAGTCACGCGGGGGGTGCCCCAGCATTTT; cdr3_aa: CASSLTVTRGVPQHF
d_call: .; clone_size: .; j_call: TRBJ2-2; v_call: TRBV7-3; cdr3_nt: TGTGCCAGCAGCTTAACGGCGCGTCAGGACACCGGGGAGCTGTTTTTT; cdr3_aa: CASSLTARQDTGELFF
d_call: TRBD1; clone_size: .; j_call: TRBJ1-5; v_call: TRBV6-5; cdr3_nt: TGTGCCAGCAGCGGGACAGATTCCCAGCCCCAGCATTTT; cdr3_aa: CASSGTDSQPQHF
d_call: TRBD2; clone_size: .; j_call: TRBJ2-5; v_call: TRBV9; cdr3_nt: TGTGCCAGCAGCGTAGGACTAGCGGGGGCGGAGACCCAGTACTTC; cdr3_aa: CASSVGLAGAETQYF
d_call: TRBD1; clone_size: .; j_call: TRBJ1-2; v_call: TRBV29-1; cdr3_nt: TGCAGCGTTCCCTCAGGTCCCGCAGGGGGCATGAATGGCTACACCTTC; cdr3_aa: CSVPSGPAGGMNGYTF
d_call: TRBD1; clone_size: .; j_call: TRBJ2-7; v_call: TRBV5-5; cdr3_nt: TGTGCCAGCAGCTTACCCTACCGCCGGGACAGGGTCGAGCAGTACTTC; cdr3_aa: CASSLPYRRDRVEQYF
d_call: TRBD1; clone_size: .; j_call: TRBJ1-3; v_call: TRBV5-8; cdr3_nt: TGTGCCAGCAGCTGGGGGACAGCCACCGAAGGCACCATATATTTT; cdr3_aa: CASSWGTATEGTIYF
d_call: TRBD2; clone_size: .; j_call: TRBJ2-3; v_call: TRBV5-4; cdr3_nt: TGTGCCAGCAGGGATAGCGGGAGGGCCATCATCGATACGCAGTATTTT; cdr3_aa: CASRDSGRAIIDTQYF
d_call: .; clone_size: few; j_call: TRBJ1-2; v_call: TRBV7-9; cdr3_nt: TGTGCCAGCAGCTTAGCGTGGGCAGTCTATGGCTACACCTTC; cdr3_aa: CASSLAWAVYGYTF
d_call: TRBD1; clone_size: .; j_call: TRBJ2-7; v_call: TRBV5-4; cdr3_nt: TGTGCCAGCAGCCCGACAGGGGACTCGTACGAGCAGTACTTC; cdr3_aa: CASSPTGDSYEQYF
d_call: .; clone_size: .; j_call: TRBJ1-4; v_call: TRBV3-1/TRBV3-2; cdr3_nt: TGTGCCAGCAGCCACACCGGGACACCCGCAACTAATGAAAAACTGTTTTTT; cdr3_aa: CASSHTGTPATNEKLFF
d_call: TRBD1; clone_size: .; j_call: TRBJ2-3; v_call: TRBV27; cdr3_nt: TGTGCCAGCAGTCTGGACAGGCCTAGCACAGATACGCAGTATTTT; cdr3_aa: CASSLDRPSTDTQYF